Presented here are 12 T cell receptor beta chains from one specimen sequenced in a study of OX40 agonist ivuxolimab in advanced cancers. Method: immunoSEQ multiplex PCR; TCRdb's copy keeps in-frame clones and lacks some. The repertoire holds roughly 86,000 clones, with about nine tenths as singletons. The input for sequencing was CD4+ or CD8+ T cells sorted from blood, taken in a trial of the OX40 agonist ivuxolimab. Receptors were obtained from an adult with an advanced solid tumor such as melanoma, head and neck, liver or kidney cancer.

This sequence joins TRBV5-1 and TRBJ2-1; 12 bases fit TRBD2. The CDR3 contains 16 residues. V dropped 4 bases and J dropped 5; count of bases not matched to a gene: 7. Germline V gene data show CDR1 as SGHRS and CDR2 as YFSETQ. The CDR3 reads CASSLTSGRPDNEQFF. The CDR3 bases are TGCGCCAGCAGCCTTACTAGCGGGAGGCCCGACAATGAGCAGTTCTTC.

Worth noting for this clone: The junction does not match germline at one end; this may be a read error. V usage is TRBV7-7 and J usage is TRBJ1-1; D remains unclear. CDR3 length: 13 amino acids. Germline loops: CDR1 SSHAT, CDR2 FNYEAQ (reference sequence). CDR3 sequence reads: CASSPDMNTEAFF. Here the CDR3 DNA reads TGTGCTAGCAGCCCCGACATGAACACTGAAGCTTTCTTT.

The V gene is TRBV12-5, the J gene TRBJ1-4, with no clear D. V dropped 6 bases and J dropped 7 bases, with 15 bases sitting between them. CDR1 is LGHNT and CDR2 is FRNRAP in the germline V gene. The CDR3 length is 14 residues. The CDR3 loop reads CASGHFGGPEKLFF. CDR3 DNA: TGTGCTAGTGGCCATTTTGGAGGGCCTGAAAAACTGTTTTTT.

This chain joins TRBV27 and TRBJ2-1, with D unclear. The ends were cut back, 5 bases at V and 6 bases at J, with 11 bases in the middle. In germline, CDR1 is MNHEY, CDR2 SMNVEV (reference sequence). The length of the CDR3 is 13 residues. The CDR3 nucleotides read TGTGCCAGCAGTGTCTCAGGTGTCAATGAGCAGTTCTTC. This sequence encodes CASSVSGVNEQFF.

This clone was picked up a small number of times. The chain links TRBV6-5 to TRBJ1-2; D not resolved. CDR3 length equals 11 residues. Per germline, CDR1 MNHEY and CDR2 SVGAGI. V was trimmed by 2 bases and J by 7 bases, leaving 5 bases between them. CDR3: CASSYGFGYTF. The CDR3, as DNA: TGTGCCAGCAGTTACGGGTTTGGCTACACCTTC.

This clone is a singleton in its sample. The rearrangement uses TRBV10-2 and TRBJ2-5; a possible D gene is TRBD2 (5 bases). The CDR3 totals 18 residues. The germline V gene has CDR1 WSHSY and CDR2 SAAADI. The V end was cut by 0 bases, the J end by 1 base, with 18 bases between. CDR3 region: CASSESSYRRLAQETQYF. DNA for the CDR3: TGCGCCAGCAGTGAGTCGAGTTATAGGCGGCTAGCCCAAGAGACCCAGTACTTC.

In DNA form, the CDR3 reads TGTGCCAGCAGCTCCAACCGACTAGAACCGTCCTACGAGCAGTACTTC. Translating gives CASSSNRLEPSYEQYF. V usage is TRBV7-9 and J usage is TRBJ2-7; D perhaps matches TRBD2 (6 bases). Per the germline V gene, CDR1 is SEHNR and CDR2 is FQNEAQ (reference sequence). Trimming removed 4 bases from V and 1 base from J, with 17 bases in between. The length of the CDR3 is 16 residues.

V is TRBV5-5 and J is TRBJ1-3; no reliable D call. The CDR3 contains 14 residues. Germline V CDR1 and CDR2: SGHKS, YYEKEE (reference sequence). Trimming shortened V by 0 bases and J by 4 bases, and 8 bases separated the two germline ends. The CDR3 region has the DNA TGTGCCAGCAGCTTGGTGGCAGTAGGAAACACCATATATTTT. It translates to CASSLVAVGNTIYF.

V usage is TRBV27 and J usage is TRBJ1-6, with no clear D. V lost 6 bases, J lost 14 bases, and 11 bases lay in between. Germline assignment: CDR1 MNHEY and CDR2 SMNVEV (reference sequence). The length of the CDR3 is 11 residues. The CDR3 DNA sequence: TGTGCCAGCAGGGGAACCGGGACCCTCCACTTT. This sequence encodes CASRGTGTLHF.

V is TRBV28 and J is TRBJ2-3; D is unresolved. CDR1 and CDR2 from the germline V gene are MDHEN and SYDVKM. Trimming removed 0 bases at V and 2 bases at J, with 6 bases between. CDR3 length: 14 amino acids. CDR3 sequence (DNA): TGTGCCAGCAGTTTATGGACAAACACAGATACGCAGTATTTT. Residues: CASSLWTNTDTQYF. Full variable domain (outside the CDR3, taken from reference TRBV28 and TRBJ2-3): DVKVTQSSRYLVKRTGEKVFLECVQDMDHENMFWYRQDPGLGLRLIYFSYDVKMKEKGDIPEGYSVSREKKERFSLILESASTNQTSMYLCASSLWTNTDTQYFGPGTRLTVL.

This chain joins TRBV5-1 and TRBJ1-3; the D is unclear. This CDR3 contains 13 residues. V lost 2 bases, J lost 1 base, and 4 bases lay in between. Germline CDR1 and CDR2: SGHRS and YFSETQ. For the CDR3, the DNA is TGCGCCAGCAGCTTAATGTCTGGAAACACCATATATTTT. Its protein is CASSLMSGNTIYF.

This chain links TRBV2 with TRBJ1-4; the D is unclear. The CDR3 consists of 14 residues. V was cut by 4 bases and J by 7 bases, with 13 bases left in between. Germline V gene sequence: CDR1 SNHLY, CDR2 FYNNEI. The CDR3 nucleotides are TGTGCCAGCAGTGTGAACATCTCGGGTGAAAAACTGTTTTTT. It yields the protein CASSVNISGEKLFF.